This T cell receptor (beta chain) was found in a study of blood T cell repertoires in COVID-19. Germline loops: CDR1 ENHRY, CDR2 SYGVKD. Unmatched junction bases numbered 32, after V lost 8 bases and J lost 10 bases. The CDR3 totals 20 residues. Profiling relied on immunoSEQ multiplex PCR, and the TCRdb table lists in-frame clones only, not all of them. The sample consists of more than 300,000 clones, 85% to 90% of them appearing once. The genes are TRBV10-3 and TRBJ2-1; 7 nucleotides align to TRBD2. This TCR derives from a young woman who had recovered from COVID-19. What was sequenced was PBMCs or T cells enriched from blood (not recorded which). The CDR3 DNA is TGTGCCATCCGAGTGTACGGGACTAACAAGGCGGGGCTCGAAGACTACGAGCAGTTCTTC. Translated: CAIRVYGTNKAGLEDYEQFF.